Sequencing of this T cell receptor beta chain was carried out in a study of T cells in women clearing cervical HPV infection. The overall study: Controls were women whose single incident HPV16 infection cleared within 12 months without precancer or cancer.

Generated by immunoSEQ multiplex PCR, the TCRdb table keeps only in-frame clones and is missing some. This sample's table reports 45,000 to 50,000 clones. Looked up from germline, CDR1 is SGHTA and CDR2 is FQGTGA. The length of the CDR3 is 14 residues. V was trimmed by 2 bases and J by 5 bases, leaving 12 bases between them. Of note for this clone: Sequencing ends 3 residues short of the CDR3 end; the germline J gene provides the rest.

This receptor was taken from a woman between 18 and 75 years old with a cervical HPV16 infection that either progressed to CIN3+ or cleared (not recorded which). Sequencing input: blood buffy coat. The rearrangement uses TRBV7-3 and TRBJ2-5, with TRBD1 as a possible D gene (5 bases). The sequenced CDR3 bases are TGTGCCAGCAGCTTACTAGGGGTGGGGGAGACC. The encoded protein is CASSLLGVGET. The full CDR3 protein reads CASSLLGVGETQYF.